The present entry profiles one TCR beta chain with its context. It has no known antigen specificity. No much larger clonotype is one base removed from it; base qualities were not supplied. TCRbeta CDR3 regions were amplified from genomic DNA by means of the immunoSEQ Assay, a bias-controlled multiplex PCR. The original pipeline was this. Nucleated cell counts per sample were estimated from amplification of reference gene primers within the assay. To quantify the absolute abundance of each unique TCRbeta CDR3 rearrangement, sequence reads were collapsed and filtered. Productive Simpson clonality was computed per sample as the square root of Simpson's diversity index over productive rearrangements. Imported from immuneACCESS, the table was reduced by TCRdb to in-frame sequences with V and J called. These copies leave out some clones; in studies compared against another copy, an unresolved V gene accounts for under half, and the cause of the remainder is not known. D and trimming come from the DNA, and the V and J calls and clone size come from that table. In all, the sample holds around 93,000 clones, and over 80% of those were seen once. The top ten clones comprise approximately 18% of the sample.

This entry comes from a study of blood T cell repertoires in COVID-19 (dated by TCRdb to 2018 to 2020). Regarding the research as a whole: The collaborator samples originated in the United States, Italy and Spain and spanned the acute and convalescent phases of COVID-19. Where available, HLA class I and class II types were taken from metadata supplied by the sample provider and were not determined by assay-based typing. The sample metadata nearly always contained a de-identified subject ID, COVID-19 status, age in years and sex. The samples were drawn from two sources: the first 160 participants of the ongoing ImmuneRACE study, and fewer than 1,500 subjects contributed by 6 global collaborators. A freely available public database, intended as a resource for researchers studying the immune response to SARS-CoV-2, is where the repertoires were released. The material from the prospective study consisted of cDNA or gDNA derived from T cells, B-cell-depleted T cells, or PBMCs. Deeply sampled blood TCRbeta repertoires from subjects exposed to, actively infected with, or recovered from COVID-19 were included in the dataset. Results the study describes overall, beyond this receptor: The amount of clinical and demographic metadata varied by source and participant and was provided uncurated.

The collaborating institutions used their own protocols to collect whole blood in K2EDTA tubes. For TCRbeta analysis, collaborators shipped samples in one of three forms: frozen whole blood, isolated PBMCs, or DNA extracted from either of those sample types. From its cysteine to its phenylalanine, the CDR3 spans 15 amino acids. Just CDR3 DNA is preserved here, 45 bases in frame from base 1. Germline trimming: 3 bases from V, 3 bases from J; junction bases outside gene matches: 5. CDR1 and CDR2, per the germline V gene (reference sequence), are DFQATT and SNEGSKA. The source material was peripheral blood. This clonotype originated in a man aged 80 or over with acute or convalescent COVID-19. The chain is made from TRBV20-1 and TRBJ2-3; 11 bases in between match TRBD2. CDR3 loop: CSASSGRGRTDTQYF. The sequenced DNA: TGCAGTGCTAGTAGCGGGAGGGGTCGAACAGATACGCAGTATTTT.